This record looks at one T cell receptor beta chain sequence and its context. This entry belongs to a study of blood T cell repertoires in COVID-19. Study-wide background: Specimens from acute and convalescent COVID-19 originated in the United States, Italy and Spain.

Per the study methods: Amplifying reference gene primers gave estimates of nucleated cell counts. The data were produced by immunoSEQ multiplex PCR, yet TCRdb's version contains in-frame clones alone and is incomplete. The DNA gave D and trimming, while V, J and clone size come from that table. This table holds around 270,000 clones, 80% to 90% found once. The CDR3 contains 14 residues. The V gene end was trimmed by 6 bases and the J gene end by 4 bases; junction bases not matched to a gene: 5. Germline V lookup: CDR1 MNHEY, CDR2 SVGAGI. Donors in Cohort 3 who had recovered were those with two negative PCRs, healthcare professional clearance, or resolution of their symptoms.

Material: PBMCs or T cells enriched from blood (not recorded which). The rearrangement uses TRBV6-5 and TRBJ2-5; 10 bases fit TRBD1. The clonotype comes from a woman in her thirties who had recovered from COVID-19. The CDR3 DNA reads as TGTGCCAGCAGCCGGGACAGGGGTTTAGAGACCCAGTACTTC. Its translation: CASSRDRGLETQYF.